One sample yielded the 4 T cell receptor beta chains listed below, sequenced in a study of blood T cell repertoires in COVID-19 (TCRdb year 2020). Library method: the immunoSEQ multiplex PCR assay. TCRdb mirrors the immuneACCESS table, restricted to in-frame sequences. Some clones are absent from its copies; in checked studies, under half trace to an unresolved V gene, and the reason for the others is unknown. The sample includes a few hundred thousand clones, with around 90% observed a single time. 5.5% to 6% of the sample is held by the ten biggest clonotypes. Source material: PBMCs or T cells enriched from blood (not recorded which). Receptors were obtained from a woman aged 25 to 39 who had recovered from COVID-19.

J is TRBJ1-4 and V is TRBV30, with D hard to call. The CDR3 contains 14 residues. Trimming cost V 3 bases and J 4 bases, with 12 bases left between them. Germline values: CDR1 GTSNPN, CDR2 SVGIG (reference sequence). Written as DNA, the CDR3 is TGTGCCTGGAGGGGCGACGGCTTTAATGAAAAACTGTTTTTT. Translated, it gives CAWRGDGFNEKLFF.

The CDR3: CASSVARNSPLHF. CDR3 in DNA: TGTGCCAGCAGCGTAGCCCGGAATTCACCCCTCCACTTT. The chain is built from TRBV9 and TRBJ1-6; no reliable D call. Between the trimmed V and J ends, which lost 0 bases and 7 bases, there was a span of 5 bases. CDR3 size: 13 residues. The V gene's germline CDR1 is SGDLS and CDR2 YYNGEE.

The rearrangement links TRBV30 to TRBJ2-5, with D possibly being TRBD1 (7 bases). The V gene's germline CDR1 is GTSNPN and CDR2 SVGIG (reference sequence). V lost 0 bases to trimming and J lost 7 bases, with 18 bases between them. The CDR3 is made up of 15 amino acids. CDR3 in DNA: TGTGCCTGGAGTGTAGGGGCAGGGGGACTCGTGACCCAGTACTTC. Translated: CAWSVGAGGLVTQYF.

The CDR3 is CASSYDDMHNSPLHF. CDR3 in DNA: TGTGCCAGCAGTTACGATGACATGCATAATTCACCCCTCCACTTT. The rearrangement joins TRBV6-5 to TRBJ1-6; D unclear. Trimming took off 2 bases at V and 5 bases at J, with 10 bases between the two ends. Germline V CDR1 and CDR2: MNHEY, SVGAGI. This CDR3 contains 15 residues.